These 5 T cell receptor beta chains were all obtained from the same sample, sequenced in a study of Graves' ophthalmopathy and Graves' hyperthyroidism. CDR3 regions of TCR beta were amplified from RNA transcripts. First-round RT-PCR with HTBI primers preceded a second-round multiplex PCR. From the multiplex PCR reads, TCRdb called clonotypes with MiXCR, one entry per CDR3 protein. The table lists 200,000 to 250,000 distinct CDR3 sequences, about 32% of them singletons. The sequenced material came from peripheral blood. The receptor source for this set is a middle-aged man with Graves' ophthalmopathy.

The chain links TRBV7-2 to TRBJ2-7; the match to TRBD2 covers 11 bases. The CDR3 is 14 amino acids. CDR1 is SGHTA, CDR2 FQGNSA, per germline. With V trimmed by 5 bases and J by 6 bases, 6 bases remained unmatched. The CDR3 spells CASSGGGLAGEQYF. CDR3 bases: TGTGCCAGCAGCGGAGGAGGACTAGCGGGCGAGCAGTACTTC.

Many counts were recorded for this clonotype. This CDR3 reads CATIQGMAFF. CDR3 nucleotides: TGTGCCACCATACAGGGTATGGCTTTCTTT. This chain links TRBV19 with TRBJ1-1; possibly TRBD1 for D (6 bases). V gave up 10 bases and J gave up 11 bases, with 14 bases separating them. Germline CDR1 LNHDA, CDR2 SQIVND (reference sequence). This CDR3 spans 10 amino acids.

This clonotype occurred many times. The chain couples TRBV10-2 to TRBJ2-5; no clear D gene. Trimming left V 1 base short and J 4 bases short, with 1 base between. Germline-derived CDR1 and CDR2 are WSHSY and SAAADI. The CDR3 sequence is 11 residues long. The DNA for the CDR3 is TGCGCCAGCAGTGAGTTAGAGACCCAGTACTTC. Amino acid sequence: CASSELETQYF.

This clonotype appeared many times. Possible read error: a much larger clone is one base away. The rearrangement uses TRBV12-3 or TRBV12-4 and TRBJ2-4, with D hard to call. The CDR3 consists of 12 residues. The CDR3 sequence: CAGSLAKNIQYF. CDR3 DNA sequence: TGTGCCGGCAGTTTAGCCAAAAACATTCAGTACTTC.

This rearrangement joins TRBV25-1 to TRBJ1-1; 9 nucleotides agree with TRBD1. The CDR3 loop spans 15 amino acids. The V gene's germline CDR1 is MGHDK and CDR2 SYGVNS. The ends lost 3 bases at V and 2 bases at J; junction bases unmatched: 4. The CDR3 DNA follows: TGTGCCAGCAGTGATCGACAGGGGGTAAACACTGAAGCTTTCTTT. Amino acid sequence: CASSDRQGVNTEAFF.